Below are 7 T cell receptor beta chains sequenced from a single sample in a study of blood T cell repertoires in COVID-19. Sequencing was performed with immunoSEQ multiplex PCR; in TCRdb, only in-frame clones are kept and a portion is missing. Among 50,000 to 85,000 clones listed, 65% to 90% were seen once. Sample: peripheral blood. Receptors originate from a man in his 60s with acute or convalescent COVID-19.

This clone has just one count. J is TRBJ1-3 and V is TRBV7-9, with TRBD1 as a possible D gene (6 bases). The CDR3 totals 15 residues. Germline CDR1 is SEHNR and CDR2 is FQNEAQ (reference sequence). Deletions cut 3 bases from V and 2 bases from J, with 11 bases between. The CDR3 here is CASSFNRDPGNTIYF. The CDR3 DNA reads as TGTGCCAGCAGCTTTAACAGGGATCCTGGAAACACCATATATTTT.

The chain joins TRBV2 to TRBJ1-1; no firm D call. This CDR3 region has 11 residues. The ends were cut back, 7 bases at V and 3 bases at J, with 6 bases in the middle. Germline values: CDR1 SNHLY, CDR2 FYNNEI. The CDR3 DNA reads TGTGCCAGCATCGGTGACACTGAAGCTTTCTTT. This translates into CASIGDTEAFF.

The chain is built from TRBV4-1 and TRBJ1-4, with no clear D. CDR1 is MGHRA and CDR2 is YSYEKL in the germline V gene. V was clipped by 0 bases and J by 0 bases, with 5 bases between them. CDR3 length: 15 amino acids. The CDR3 sequence: CASSQDPTTNEKLFF. The DNA of the CDR3 is TGCGCCAGCAGCCAAGATCCAACAACTAATGAAAAACTGTTTTTT.

The chain is built from TRBV11-3 and TRBJ1-3; D not resolved. Germline assignment: CDR1 SGHNT and CDR2 YENEEA. This CDR3 is 16 amino acids long. The V and J ends lost 4 bases and 4 bases respectively, with 17 bases between them. The chain's CDR3 is CASSSLPWVEGNTIYF. Here the CDR3 DNA reads TGTGCCAGCAGCTCACTGCCTTGGGTGGAGGGAAACACCATATATTTT. Together with reference TRBV11-3 and TRBJ1-3, the CDR3 gives the full variable domain: EAGVVQSPRYKIIEKKQPVAFWCNPISGHNTLYWYLQNLGQGPELLIRYENEEAVDDSQLPKDRFSAERLKGVDSTLKIQPAELGDSAVYLCASSSLPWVEGNTIYFGEGSWLTVV.

The rearrangement joins TRBV13 to TRBJ2-1, with TRBD1 identical over 8 bases. Germline V CDR1 and CDR2: PRHDT, FYEKMQ (reference sequence). V was pared by 5 bases and J by 6 bases, with 9 bases of the junction left unmatched. This CDR3 is 15 amino acids long. The CDR3 region is CASSPTGTGPNEQFF. The CDR3 coding sequence is TGTGCCAGCAGCCCGACCGGGACAGGTCCCAATGAGCAGTTCTTC.

The chain couples TRBV27 to TRBJ1-4, with TRBD1 as a possible D gene (6 bases). Germline V gene lookup returns CDR1 MNHEY and CDR2 SMNVEV (reference sequence). V lost 5 bases to trimming and J lost 4 bases, with 14 bases between them. The CDR3 has 15 amino acids. CDR3 in DNA: TGTGCCAGCAGTCCCGGGACAAAGCATAATGAAAAACTGTTTTTT. Protein: CASSPGTKHNEKLFF.

The chain combines TRBV11-3 with TRBJ2-6, with a possible D match to TRBD1 (6 bases). The CDR3 covers 18 residues. Per the germline V gene, CDR1 is SGHNT and CDR2 is YENEEA. V lost 6 bases, J lost 0 bases, and 18 bases lay in between. The CDR3 here is CASSSYRDTGSGANVLTF. The CDR3 DNA sequence: TGTGCCAGCAGTTCCTACCGGGACACGGGCTCTGGGGCCAACGTCCTGACTTTC.